The 11 T cell receptor beta chains below all came from one sample that was sequenced in a study of T-cell reconstitution after alpha-beta-depleted transplantation in children (dated by TCRdb to 2016 to 2018). Library preparation used PCR. Sequencing relied on an Illumina HiSeq 2500. TCR libraries were prepared with molecular barcoding, using unique molecular identifiers to normalize TCRbeta repertoire quantification. In TCRdb, the public reads were trimmed at Q25 with fastp and aligned with MiXCR, with productive beta chains retained. Identical CDR3 protein sequences are pooled into one entry, listed with their most common genes and DNA. For this sample the table gives 440,000 or so distinct CDR3 sequences, of which roughly two fifths were detected only once. 25% to 30% of the sample comes from the top ten. The sample's treatment or condition label, in plain terms: allogeneic hematopoietic cell transplantation with graft depleted of TCRalphabeta T cells and CD19 B cells.

Sequences were derived from PBMCs, sampled before TCRalphabeta/CD19-depleted stem cell transplant. Receptor source: a girl aged 2 to 10 with aplastic anemia, due to receive a stem cell transplant.

This clonotype appeared a few times. The chain couples TRBV28 to TRBJ1-4; 7 bases are a match to TRBD1. This CDR3 has 13 residues. Per the germline V gene, CDR1 is MDHEN and CDR2 is SYDVKM. With V trimmed by 6 bases and J by 5 bases, 3 bases remained unmatched. The CDR3 coding sequence is TGTGCCAGCAGGAGGACAGGAAATGAAAAACTGTTTTTT. Encoded protein: CASRRTGNEKLFF.

The gene calls are TRBV5-1 and TRBJ2-1; 7 bases map to TRBD1. J lost 8 bases, V lost 0 bases, and 5 bases had no gene match. This CDR3 has 14 residues. CDR1 is SGHRS and CDR2 is YFSETQ in the germline V gene. CDR3 amino acids: CASSLDQGVDEQFF. Written as DNA, the CDR3 is TGCGCCAGCAGCTTGGATCAGGGGGTCGATGAGCAGTTCTTC.

CDR3 bases: TGTGCCAGCAGCTTAACACCTACTAGCGGATACAATGAGCAGTTCTTC. This translates into CASSLTPTSGYNEQFF. The chain has TRBV7-3 and TRBJ2-1, with TRBD2 matching 8 bases. This CDR3 has 16 residues. Germline trimming cut 0 bases from V and 4 bases from J; bases unmatched to any gene: 5. Germline loops: CDR1 SGHTA, CDR2 FQGTGA.

This clonotype was seen only a few times. This chain links TRBV20-1 with TRBJ2-5; 11 bases line up with TRBD2. Germline CDR1 and CDR2: DFQATT and SNEGSKA (reference sequence). The length of the CDR3 is 13 residues. J lost 1 base, V lost 6 bases, and 1 base had no gene match. CDR3 coding DNA: TGCAGTGCCGGACTAGCGGGCCAAGAGACCCAGTACTTC. Its translation: CSAGLAGQETQYF.

This clonotype was observed many times. V usage is TRBV4-1 and J usage is TRBJ2-2; D unresolved. Per the germline V gene, CDR1 is MGHRA and CDR2 is YSYEKL. Trimming took off 3 bases at V and 4 bases at J, with 15 bases between the two ends. This CDR3 comprises 16 residues. The CDR3 reads CASSHVGRTGTGELFF. CDR3 in DNA: TGCGCCAGCAGCCACGTAGGACGGACGGGCACCGGGGAGCTGTTTTTT.

The rearrangement uses TRBV10-3 and TRBJ1-4, with TRBD1 matching 7 bases. The V and J ends lost 4 bases and 0 bases, in that order; junction bases with no gene match: 5. Germline V gene data show CDR1 as ENHRY and CDR2 as SYGVKD. CDR3 size: 16 residues. The CDR3 nucleotides are TGTGCCATCAGTGGGGACAGCGCCGCAACTAATGAAAAACTGTTTTTT. Its protein is CAISGDSAATNEKLFF.

V usage is TRBV5-1 and J usage is TRBJ2-5; TRBD1 matches at 7 bases. The germline gives CDR1 SGHRS, CDR2 YFSETQ. CDR3 length: 15 amino acids. V trimming: 0 bases; J trimming: 3 bases; junction bases outside the gene matches: 5. CDR3 sequence reads: CASSLEAGQEETQYF. The CDR3 nucleotides are TGCGCCAGCAGCTTGGAGGCTGGACAGGAAGAGACCCAGTACTTC.

The chain carries TRBV12-3 or TRBV12-4 and TRBJ2-1; 8 bases line up with TRBD2. Trimming cost V 3 bases and J 0 bases; bases outside gene matches: 19. CDR3 length: 21 amino acids. Written as DNA, the CDR3 is TGTGCCAGCAGTTTCACAACCCAAGGCGGGAGGCCCCCTAGCTCCTACAATGAGCAGTTCTTC. It is translated as CASSFTTQGGRPPSSYNEQFF.

The chain carries TRBV9 and TRBJ2-5, with TRBD2 matching over 8 bases. From germline, CDR1 is SGDLS and CDR2 YYNGEE. This CDR3 comprises 15 residues. J lost 1 base, V lost 3 bases, and 5 bases had no gene match. The CDR3 sequence is CASSAALAAQETQYF. The CDR3 bases are TGTGCCAGCAGCGCAGCACTAGCGGCCCAAGAGACCCAGTACTTC.

V is TRBV28 and J is TRBJ2-5, with D possibly being TRBD2 (6 bases). V was clipped by 7 bases and J by 5 bases, with 17 bases between them. Per the germline V gene, CDR1 is MDHEN and CDR2 is SYDVKM. The CDR3 runs to 14 residues. CDR3 nucleotide sequence: TGTGCCAGCAACTCACCCGGGACTGGGGAGACCCAGTACTTC. It yields the protein CASNSPGTGETQYF.

This clonotype was observed at least ten times. This chain joins TRBV20-1 and TRBJ2-1; 7 bases match TRBD2. J was trimmed by 3 bases and V by 6 bases; bases with no gene match: 8. This CDR3 comprises 14 residues. Per the germline V gene, CDR1 is DFQATT and CDR2 is SNEGSKA (reference sequence). CDR3 sequence: CSAETSNIYNEQFF. CDR3 DNA: TGCAGTGCCGAGACTAGCAATATCTACAATGAGCAGTTCTTC.